The next 7 T cell receptor beta chains were all read from a single sample in a study of blood T cell repertoires in COVID-19. The repertoire was sequenced with immunoSEQ multiplex PCR; TCRdb's copy has only in-frame clones and lacks some. This sample yields about 340,000 clones, of which 86% are seen a single time; around 4.2% belongs to the top ten. The sequencing input was PBMCs or T cells enriched from blood (not recorded which). The receptors were sampled from a woman between 35 and 50 years old with acute COVID-19.

This chain links TRBV6-1 with TRBJ1-2, with TRBD1 matching over 9 bases. Unmatched junction bases numbered 3, after V lost 3 bases and J lost 4 bases. CDR1 and CDR2 (germline): MNHNS, SASEGT. The CDR3 covers 14 residues. CDR3 coding DNA: TGTGCCAGCAGTGAGATGGGACAGGGCTATGGCTACACCTTC. Its protein product is CASSEMGQGYGYTF.

The chain links TRBV20-1 to TRBJ2-7; D remains ambiguous. CDR1 is DFQATT and CDR2 is SNEGSKA in the germline V gene (reference sequence). Trimming took 5 bases from V and 4 from J, leaving 9 bases between them. This CDR3 contains 11 residues. CDR3 coding DNA: TGCAGTGCTCCCTATCCTTACGAGCAGTACTTC. This gives the protein CSAPYPYEQYF.

The gene calls are TRBV7-2 and TRBJ2-2; no reliable D call. Trimming shortened V by 0 bases and J by 7 bases, and 15 bases separated the two germline ends. Germline CDR1 and CDR2: SGHTA and FQGNSA. The CDR3 runs 16 residues. CDR3 sequence: CASSLALAGIVGELFF. DNA of the CDR3: TGTGCCAGCAGCTTAGCGCTTGCAGGTATCGTCGGGGAGCTGTTTTTT. The full variable domain, in which reference TRBV7-2 and TRBJ2-2 provide the parts outside the CDR3, is GAGVSQSPSNKVTEKGKDVELRCDPISGHTALYWYRQSLGQGLEFLIYFQGNSAPDKSGLPSDRFSAERTGGSVSTLTIQRTQQEDSAVYLCASSLALAGIVGELFFGEGSRLTVL.

J is TRBJ2-5 and V is TRBV18; 8 bases are a match to TRBD1. The CDR3 has 14 residues. V was pared by 6 bases and J by 4 bases, with 7 bases of the junction left unmatched. Germline-derived CDR1 and CDR2 are KGHSH and LQKENI. Here the CDR3 DNA reads TGTGCCAGCTCTCTGGACAGGGTCGGAGAGACCCAGTACTTC. Protein product: CASSLDRVGETQYF.

For the CDR3, the DNA is TGTGCCAGCAGCCAAGATTGGGGGGGAGGCACAGATACGCAGTATTTT. This gives the protein CASSQDWGGGTDTQYF. The rearrangement joins TRBV3-1 (or the pseudogene TRBV3-2) to TRBJ2-3; 7 nucleotides agree with TRBD2. CDR1 is LGHDT, CDR2 YNNKEL, per germline (reference sequence). The CDR3 length is 16 residues. V lost 0 bases and J lost 1; bases outside the gene matches: 4.

CDR3 region: CASGLWGSGGNNYNEQFF. Written as DNA, the CDR3 is TGTGCTAGTGGTTTGTGGGGTAGCGGGGGGAACAACTACAATGAGCAGTTCTTC. The rearrangement links TRBV12-5 to TRBJ2-1; 10 bases align to TRBD2. CDR1 LGHNT and CDR2 FRNRAP come from the germline V gene. J lost 3 bases, V lost 2 bases, and 10 bases had no gene match. The CDR3 extends over 18 amino acids. Complete variable domain (other parts from reference TRBV12-5 and TRBJ2-1): DARVTQTPRHKVTEMGQEVTMRCQPILGHNTVFWYRQTMMQGLELLAYFRNRAPLDDSGMPKDRFSAEMPDATLATLKIQPSEPRDSAVYFCASGLWGSGGNNYNEQFFGPGTRLTVL.

The chain couples TRBV12-3 or TRBV12-4 to TRBJ1-2; possible D gene TRBD1, 5 bases. This CDR3 comprises 12 residues. The ends were cut back, 6 bases at V and 7 bases at J, with 12 bases in the middle. This CDR3 is CASSKQEFGYTF. As DNA, the CDR3 is TGTGCCAGCAGCAAACAGGAATTTGGCTACACCTTC.